This T cell receptor (beta chain) was documented in a study of cytomegalovirus exposure and HLA in healthy donors. Study-level results: Donors belonging to an Asian-associated ancestry cluster reportedly showed fewer N-insertions in productive TCRs than the roughly 670-donor mean, according to what a later analysis found.

As regards this clone: Its target is not known.

60 Vbeta and 13 Jbeta primers were used in PCR. Sequenced by immunoSEQ multiplex PCR; TCRdb stores in-frame clones only, minus some. Altogether a few hundred thousand clones are present, over 75% being singletons, with the ten largest covering around 1.8%. Germline trimming cut 0 bases from V and 6 bases from J; bases unmatched to any gene: 4. Germline V lookup: CDR1 LGHNA, CDR2 YSLEER. The CDR3 covers 14 residues. The source material was PBMCs. The chain has TRBV4-3 and TRBJ1-2; 7 bases map to TRBD1. The TCR originated in a man between 18 and 29 years old in good health and CMV-seronegative. Here the CDR3 DNA reads TGCGCCAGCAGCCAAGAAAACAGGGGCAATGGCTACACCTTC. This codes for CASSQENRGNGYTF.